A selection of T cell receptor beta chains follows, all from one sample in a study of CD8 T cells in ankylosing spondylitis. TCRdb re-called the 5' RACE reads through MiXCR, storing one row per CDR3 protein. This table has approximately 200,000 distinct CDR3 sequences, roughly 13% appearing once. What was sequenced was blood, either unsorted or a sorted T cell fraction (not recorded which). The receptor source for this set is a male donor with ankylosing spondylitis or in good health (not recorded which). CDR3s include the opening cysteine and the closing phenylalanine or tryptophan. A D gene is named only where the DNA matches it firmly. Some rows have no size entry. The others give once, few or many, or a class for an expanded clone.

>NA|TRBV11-2|TRBJ2-3|NA
TGTGCCAGCACCCTAACCGGGGGACCAGATACGCAGTATTTT
CASTLTGGPDTQYF
>many|TRBV29-1|TRBJ1-1|TRBD1
TGCAGCGTTGAACAGGGGGCCACTGAAGCTTTCTTT
CSVEQGATEAFF
>NA|TRBV29-1|TRBJ2-2|TRBD1
TGCAGCGTTGAAGGTGGGACAGGGGCCTTTACCGGGGAGCTGTTTTTT
CSVEGGTGAFTGELFF
>few|TRBV12-3/TRBV12-4|TRBJ1-5|NA
TGTGCCAGTTCCGCCACAGGCTCCCCTCAGCCCCAGCATTTT
CASSATGSPQPQHF
>few|TRBV29-1|TRBJ2-7|TRBD1
TGCAGCGTTGAACTGGGACAGGGTTACCACGAGCAGTACTTC
CSVELGQGYHEQYF
>NA|TRBV3-1|TRBJ2-5|NA
TGTGCCAGCAGCCATACCGAACAAGAGACCCAGTACTTC
CASSHTEQETQYF
>few|TRBV7-9|TRBJ2-3|TRBD2
TGTGCCAGCAGCTACCTCACTAGCGGGATTGGGGCAGATACGCAGTATTTT
CASSYLTSGIGADTQYF
>few|TRBV7-9|TRBJ2-7|NA
TGTGCCAGCAGCCTTCAACCCCACGAGCAGTACTTC
CASSLQPHEQYF
>NA|TRBV27|TRBJ1-1|NA
TGTGCCAGCAGTCCCGACGATAGGAACACTGAAGCTTTCTTT
CASSPDDRNTEAFF
>few|TRBV2|TRBJ2-1|TRBD2
TGTGCCAGCAGTTACGTGACTAGCGGGGGAGAGCAGTTCTTC
CASSYVTSGGEQFF
>few|TRBV18|TRBJ2-4|TRBD2
TGTGCCAGCTCAACGGGAGGCGAAAACATTCAGTACTTC
CASSTGGENIQYF
>few|TRBV2|TRBJ2-7|NA
TGTGCCAGCAGTGAAGTAGAACAGGGCGGGCATGAGCAGTACTTC
CASSEVEQGGHEQYF
>NA|TRBV2|TRBJ1-4|NA
TGTGCCAGCAGTGATAACATAGGGGTCCTTGAAAAACTGTTTTTT
CASSDNIGVLEKLFF
>many|TRBV5-1|TRBJ2-3|NA
TGCGCCAGCAGCTTGGCCGAGGGGTCCGCGGATACGCAGTATTTT
CASSLAEGSADTQYF
>NA|TRBV6-5|TRBJ1-1|TRBD1
TGTGCCAGCAGTTACCGCGGGGTGACAGGGGGGGCCACTGAAGCTTTCTTT
CASSYRGVTGGATEAFF
>many|TRBV5-5|TRBJ1-2|NA
TGTGCCAGCAGCTGGGATACGGGGGGCTGGGACTATGGCTACACCTTC
CASSWDTGGWDYGYTF
>NA|TRBV2|TRBJ2-3|NA
TGTGCCAGCAAGGGGTCACCAGCGCAGTATTTT
CASKGSPAQYF
>few|TRBV10-3|TRBJ2-2|NA
TGTGCCATCACCCCCGAAGGAGGGGTCTCCGGGGAGCTGTTTTTT
CAITPEGGVSGELFF
>NA|TRBV30|TRBJ1-2|NA
TGTGCCTGGAGTGTTCCTCACAGGGACAACTATGGCTACACCTTC
CAWSVPHRDNYGYTF
>few|TRBV5-1|TRBJ2-5|TRBD2
TGCGCCAGCCGGGACTACCTAGTTGAGACCCAGTACTTC
CASRDYLVETQYF
>NA|TRBV9|TRBJ2-2|TRBD2
TGTGCCAGCAGCCCAGGGCGGCGGGGGGGCGAGAACACCGGGGAGCTGTTTTTT
CASSPGRRGGENTGELFF
>few|TRBV4-2|TRBJ1-5|NA
TGTGCCAGCAGCTCTGTGGGAGCTCAGCCCCAGCATTTT
CASSSVGAQPQHF
>NA|TRBV4-1|TRBJ2-7|NA
TGCGCCAGCAGCCCCCTGCACTACGAGCAGTACTTC
CASSPLHYEQYF
>many|TRBV12-3/TRBV12-4|TRBJ2-3|NA
TGTGCCAGCAGTCCTGGAGGGATGTCAGATACGCAGTATTTT
CASSPGGMSDTQYF
>NA|TRBV12-3/TRBV12-4|TRBJ2-2|TRBD2
TGTGCCAGCAGTTTCGACGGACTAGGGGACACCGGGGAGCTGTTTTTT
CASSFDGLGDTGELFF
>NA|TRBV4-1|TRBJ2-7|NA
TGCGCCAGCAGCCATGCCGGGACCGACCTCTACGAGCAGTACTTC
CASSHAGTDLYEQYF
>NA|TRBV5-8|TRBJ2-7|NA
TGTGCCAGGGGCCCTGGACCCCACTACGAGCAGTACTTC
CARGPGPHYEQYF
>NA|TRBV3-1|TRBJ2-5|TRBD2
TGTGCCAGCAGCCAAGGACTAGCGGGGGCGGAGACCCAGTACTTC
CASSQGLAGAETQYF
>few|TRBV4-1|TRBJ1-4|NA
TGCGCCAGCAGCCAAGAAAGCACGGGGGGAGATGAAAAACTGTTTTTT
CASSQESTGGDEKLFF
>NA|TRBV11-1|TRBJ1-1|TRBD1
TGTGCCAGCAGCCAGGGACAGGGGGGCTCCTTCATGAACACTGAAGCTTTCTTT
CASSQGQGGSFMNTEAFF
>many|TRBV6-5|TRBJ2-2|NA
TGTGCCAGCAGCTCCGACCCCGGGGAGCTGTTTTTT
CASSSDPGELFF
>NA|TRBV27|TRBJ1-1|TRBD1
TGTGCCAGCAGTTTAGGGACAGGGGGCCCTGAAGCTTTCTTT
CASSLGTGGPEAFF
>few|TRBV7-9|TRBJ2-1|TRBD2
TGTGCCAGCAGCTTAGCGGGAAGCGGGAGGCACAATGAGCAGTTCTTC
CASSLAGSGRHNEQFF
>once|TRBV6-1|TRBJ2-7|TRBD2
TGTGCCAGCAGTGACCCGTCGACTAGCAGGAGTTACGAGCAGTACTTC
CASSDPSTSRSYEQYF
>many|TRBV11-2|TRBJ1-2|TRBD1
TGTGCCAGCAGCTACCGGGACAGCGAAAGCTCTAACTATGGCTACACCTTC
CASSYRDSESSNYGYTF
>many|TRBV4-1|TRBJ2-3|TRBD2
TGCGCCAGCAGCCAAGCCGGGGGCGGGGGGCCGTGGGATACGCAGTATTTT
CASSQAGGGGPWDTQYF
>NA|TRBV11-1|TRBJ2-1|NA
TGTGCCAGCAGCTCCTGGGGCGGGGCCGAGACCGACAGCGGCTCCTACAATGAGCAGTTCTTC
CASSSWGGAETDSGSYNEQFF
>once|TRBV19|TRBJ2-7|TRBD1
TGTGCCAGTAGTACGACAGGGGGCATCTACGAGCAGTACTTC
CASSTTGGIYEQYF
>many|TRBV4-3|TRBJ2-1|NA
TGCGCCAGCAGCCAAGACAGGGGATCCTACAATGAGCAGTTCTTC
CASSQDRGSYNEQFF
>few|TRBV19|TRBJ1-4|NA
TGTGCCAGTAGTTGGGCAGCTAATGAAAAACTGTTTTTT
CASSWAANEKLFF
>few|TRBV6-5|TRBJ2-7|NA
TGTGCCAGCAGTACCCAGGGAGCCGAGCAGTACTTC
CASSTQGAEQYF
>NA|TRBV7-6|TRBJ2-7|NA
TGTGCCAGCAGCGATGCAGAAAAATCTTCCTACGAGCAGTACTTC
CASSDAEKSSYEQYF
>few|TRBV12-3/TRBV12-4|TRBJ2-3|NA
TGTGCCAGCAGTCCCGAGACTTGGGCGGGAACCACAGATACGCAGTATTTT
CASSPETWAGTTDTQYF
>few|TRBV7-2|TRBJ2-2|NA
TGTGCCAGCAGCTTAGCCTACGGGGAGCTGTTTTTT
CASSLAYGELFF
>few|TRBV6-1|TRBJ2-2|NA
TGTGCCAGCATGACATTTCCGAACACCGGGGAGCTGTTTTTT
CASMTFPNTGELFF
>many|TRBV5-1|TRBJ2-7|NA
TGCGCCAGCAGCCCGGACCGCGAGCGGGTATCCTACGAGCAGTACTTC
CASSPDRERVSYEQYF
>NA|TRBV30|TRBJ2-1|NA
TGTGCCTGGGGGGGTCCCGGACTTCGCTCCTACAATGAGCAGTTCTTC
CAWGGPGLRSYNEQFF
>few|TRBV29-1|TRBJ1-1|TRBD1
TGCAGCGTTTGGACAGGGATGAACACTGAAGCTTTCTTT
CSVWTGMNTEAFF
>few|TRBV20-1|TRBJ2-7|NA
TGCAGTGCACGGCCCGAGAGCTCCTACGAGCAGTACTTC
CSARPESSYEQYF
>few|TRBV7-9|TRBJ2-7|NA
TGTGCCAGCAGCTTAGAGGAGCGGGCCGGCGAGCAGTACTTC
CASSLEERAGEQYF
>few|TRBV14|TRBJ2-7|NA
TGTGCCAGCAGCCGTACGGGGAAACCGTTCCACGAGCAGTACTTC
CASSRTGKPFHEQYF
>NA|TRBV5-1|TRBJ1-1|NA
TGCGCCAGCAGAGAGTGGTTTGACACTGAAGCTTTCTTT
CASREWFDTEAFF
>few|TRBV5-5|TRBJ1-5|TRBD1
TGTGCCAGCAGCCCCGGGACAGGGGGCTTTCAGCCCCAGCATTTT
CASSPGTGGFQPQHF
>few|TRBV9|TRBJ2-5|NA
TGTGCCAGCAGCGTAGCTAGGCCAGGGCAAGAGACCCAGTACTTC
CASSVARPGQETQYF
>few|TRBV3-1|TRBJ2-5|NA
TGTGCCAGCAGCCAAGGGGAATCGGGGGGCCCAGGGACCCAGTACTTC
CASSQGESGGPGTQYF